Listed below are T cell receptor beta chains from one sample, sequenced in a study of T cells after yellow fever vaccination. TCRdb reanalysed the 5' RACE reads using MiXCR and keeps one entry per CDR3 protein. The data show some 550,000 distinct CDR3 sequences, less than 20% seen once. The sample was PBMCs, taken 15 days after the yellow fever booster vaccination. These receptor sequences come from a man aged 30 to 45 who received the YFV17D yellow fever vaccine. CDR3s leave out the opening cysteine and the closing phenylalanine or tryptophan. Fields, in order: V gene, CDR3 protein.

v_call: TRBV7-7
cdr3_aa: ASSSGTTAYNEQF

v_call: TRBV19
cdr3_aa: ASSGLWDSGTDTQY

v_call: TRBV9
cdr3_aa: ASSASRLAGEGSGYNEQF

v_call: TRBV7-2
cdr3_aa: ASSLSLSTDTQY

v_call: TRBV7-2
cdr3_aa: ASSTTSGTYEQY

v_call: TRBV5-1
cdr3_aa: ASSPGREGRF

v_call: TRBV20-1
cdr3_aa: SASEGGAYTFGQY

v_call: TRBV6-2/TRBV6-3
cdr3_aa: ASSQLSSSYNEQF

v_call: TRBV20-1
cdr3_aa: SARRTGGTGELF

v_call: TRBV12-3/TRBV12-4
cdr3_aa: ASSLNEAGEQY

v_call: TRBV6-5
cdr3_aa: ASSYVSRIQETQY

v_call: TRBV7-6
cdr3_aa: ASTNYGPHTEAF

v_call: TRBV5-1
cdr3_aa: ASSSERAGETQY

v_call: TRBV6-2/TRBV6-3
cdr3_aa: ASRYLGASGNNEQF

v_call: TRBV5-1
cdr3_aa: ASSPGGRTQETQY

v_call: TRBV21-1
cdr3_aa: ATSWSTEAF

v_call: TRBV20-1
cdr3_aa: SASLGVYNEQF

v_call: TRBV7-2
cdr3_aa: ASSLMSVRGRNEQF

v_call: TRBV12-3/TRBV12-4
cdr3_aa: ASSLGGGPNQPQH

v_call: TRBV10-2
cdr3_aa: ASNNKLTGIGGGEQY

v_call: TRBV7-6
cdr3_aa: ASSLARAGGSSPLH

v_call: TRBV30
cdr3_aa: AWSLGVSNQPQH

v_call: TRBV29-1
cdr3_aa: SVAGGGPSSTDTQY

v_call: TRBV14
cdr3_aa: ASSQAGSSREQY

v_call: TRBV5-1
cdr3_aa: ASSRSAGGGTEAF

v_call: TRBV5-1
cdr3_aa: ASSGEPTDTQY

v_call: TRBV5-1
cdr3_aa: ASMGTSGVTQYSGNEQF

v_call: TRBV6-1
cdr3_aa: ASMWGGRGTDTQY

v_call: TRBV12-3/TRBV12-4
cdr3_aa: ASSSGLAGEQF

v_call: TRBV7-9
cdr3_aa: ASSSLSGLAGQETQY

v_call: TRBV6-1
cdr3_aa: ASRIPAGDTQY

v_call: TRBV15
cdr3_aa: ATSSGRANEQF

v_call: TRBV6-5
cdr3_aa: ASIGGPYGYT

v_call: TRBV7-3
cdr3_aa: ASSSGPSGANVLT

v_call: TRBV20-1
cdr3_aa: SARDRRAGTEAF

v_call: TRBV18
cdr3_aa: ASSYSGSDEQF

v_call: TRBV6-2/TRBV6-3
cdr3_aa: ASSYLAGTYNEQF

v_call: TRBV7-7
cdr3_aa: ASSLEFGNEQF

v_call: TRBV7-9
cdr3_aa: ASSLVTSGLNEQF

v_call: TRBV7-2
cdr3_aa: ASSLEPSTYNEQF

v_call: TRBV7-9
cdr3_aa: ASSSTSGGSYEQY

v_call: TRBV7-8
cdr3_aa: ASSLAEVRQTQY

v_call: TRBV10-3
cdr3_aa: AISEGLAEGNEQF

v_call: TRBV7-2
cdr3_aa: ASSSYDYEQY